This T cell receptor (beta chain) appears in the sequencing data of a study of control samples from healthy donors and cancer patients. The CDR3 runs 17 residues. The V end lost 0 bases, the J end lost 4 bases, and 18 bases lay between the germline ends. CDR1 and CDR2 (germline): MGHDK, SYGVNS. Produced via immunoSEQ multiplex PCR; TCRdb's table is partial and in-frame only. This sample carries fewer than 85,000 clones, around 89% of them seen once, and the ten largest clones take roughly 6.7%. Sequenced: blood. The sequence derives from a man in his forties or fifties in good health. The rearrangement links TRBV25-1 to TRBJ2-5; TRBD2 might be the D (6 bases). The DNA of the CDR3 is TGTGCCAGCAGTGAATATGGGAGGATGTCGGGTAGAGAGACCCAGTACTTC. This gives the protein CASSEYGRMSGRETQYF.